Listed below are T cell receptor beta chains from one sample, sequenced in a study of blood T cell repertoires in COVID-19. The table came from immunoSEQ multiplex PCR; TCRdb's copy has only in-frame clones and leaves some out. Counted here are fewer than 350,000 clones, 88% occurring once; the ten biggest clones make up 2% to 2.5%. Sample: PBMCs or T cells enriched from blood (not recorded which). Receptors were obtained from an older woman in a cohort exposed to, infected with or recovered from COVID-19 (not recorded which). Each CDR3 is given with its conserved first and last residue. Each record gives: clone size, D gene, J gene, V gene, CDR3 DNA, CDR3 protein. A D gene is named only where the DNA matches it firmly. Only part of the rows carry a size: once, few, many, or a class if the clone is expanded.

-	TRBD1	TRBJ1-1	TRBV2	TGTGCCAGCAGGACGGGACAGGGAGAGACTGAAGCTTTCTTT	CASRTGQGETEAFF
-	-	TRBJ1-1	TRBV30	TGTGCCTGGAGTGTACAGCTTAACACTGAAGCTTTCTTT	CAWSVQLNTEAFF
-	-	TRBJ1-6	TRBV6-5	TGTGCCAGCAGACCCCCGACCGGACTCAATTCACCCCTCCACTTT	CASRPPTGLNSPLHF
-	-	TRBJ1-6	TRBV5-6	TGTGCCAGCAGCCCACGGCGAGGGCCAAATTCACCCCTCCACTTT	CASSPRRGPNSPLHF
-	TRBD2	TRBJ2-7	TRBV2	TGTGCCAGCAGTGAATACGCGGGAGGGGTCTACGAGCAGTACTTC	CASSEYAGGVYEQYF
-	-	TRBJ2-1	TRBV5-1	TGCGCCAGCAGCCAGAGGCCAAAGGGGGAGAATGAGCAGTTCTTC	CASSQRPKGENEQFF
-	TRBD1	TRBJ1-2	TRBV27	TGTGCCAGCAGTCTCCTTCGGACAGGGGGGAACTATGGCTACACCTTC	CASSLLRTGGNYGYTF
-	-	TRBJ1-4	TRBV18	TGTGCCAGCTCACCAATGAAGGGGATAGGAAAACTGTTTTTT	CASSPMKGIGKLFF
-	TRBD1	TRBJ1-2	TRBV27	TGTGCCAGCAGTTTAAGGGACAGGGACGGCTACACCTTC	CASSLRDRDGYTF
-	TRBD2	TRBJ2-3	TRBV9	TGTGCCAGCAGCTTCAGCGGGAGTGGGTCAGATACGCAGTATTTT	CASSFSGSGSDTQYF
-	-	TRBJ1-6	TRBV28	TGTGCCAGCAGTTTGGCGGCAGTTAATAATTCACCCCTCCACTTT	CASSLAAVNNSPLHF
few	-	TRBJ1-4	TRBV28	TGTGCCAGCAGTCCGGGGGATTTCAATGAAAAACTGTTTTTT	CASSPGDFNEKLFF
-	TRBD1	TRBJ2-7	TRBV4-1	TGCGCCAGCAGCCTAGGGACAGGGGGATCCTACGAGCAGTACTTC	CASSLGTGGSYEQYF
-	-	TRBJ2-7	TRBV19	TGTGCCAGTAGTACAGGGGGACTAGTCGTCTACGAGCAGTACTTC	CASSTGGLVVYEQYF
-	TRBD1	TRBJ1-2	TRBV30	TGTGCCTGGAGTGCTGGACAGGGTGGCTATGGCTACACCTTC	CAWSAGQGGYGYTF
-	-	TRBJ2-7	TRBV3-1/TRBV3-2	TGTGCCAGCAGCCAAAAGCCAGGAGGACCCTACGAGCAGTACTTC	CASSQKPGGPYEQYF
-	-	TRBJ2-7	TRBV11-2	TGTGCCAGCAGGGCCCTCACAGGGAAGGGGGAAAACTACGAGCAGTACTTC	CASRALTGKGENYEQYF
-	TRBD2	TRBJ2-3	TRBV24-1	TGTGCCACCAGTGACAGAAAGGGGCTAGCGGGAGCCAGCACAGATACGCAGTATTTT	CATSDRKGLAGASTDTQYF
-	-	TRBJ1-3	TRBV28	TGTGCCAGCAGTTTAAGTTTCGGGTCCGGAAACACCATATATTTT	CASSLSFGSGNTIYF
-	TRBD2	TRBJ2-3	TRBV19	TGTGCCAGTAGTATCCGCGGGGGGCCAGATACGCAGTATTTT	CASSIRGGPDTQYF
-	-	TRBJ2-2	TRBV5-1	TGCGCCAGCAGCTTGACGGTTGCCGAGAACACCGGGGAGCTGTTTTTT	CASSLTVAENTGELFF
-	-	TRBJ2-2	TRBV14	TGTGCCAGCAGCCAACTGAGAAACACCGGGGAGCTGTTTTTT	CASSQLRNTGELFF
-	TRBD1	TRBJ2-7	TRBV19	TGTGCCAGTATCCCACTCCCCGGGACAGGGAACTACGAGCAGTACTTC	CASIPLPGTGNYEQYF
-	TRBD2	TRBJ2-1	TRBV7-2	TGTGCCAGCAGCTCCAGCGGGAGGATAGACAATGAGCAGTTCTTC	CASSSSGRIDNEQFF
-	TRBD1	TRBJ2-1	TRBV11-3	TGTGCCAGCAGTTCCCCGGGACAGGGTTTGGATGAGCAGTTCTTC	CASSSPGQGLDEQFF
-	-	TRBJ2-7	TRBV7-5	TGTGCCAGAAGCTTAGCGGCCTCAGATCGGGACTTGGCCTACGAGCAGTACTTC	CARSLAASDRDLAYEQYF
-	TRBD2	TRBJ2-3	TRBV4-2	TGTGCCAGCAGCCCGCGACTAGCGGGAGTGGTAGATACGCAGTATTTT	CASSPRLAGVVDTQYF
once	TRBD1	TRBJ1-2	TRBV5-4	TGTGCCAGCAGCTCCAGGACGGGACAGCTTAACTATGGCTACACCTTC	CASSSRTGQLNYGYTF
-	TRBD1	TRBJ2-1	TRBV7-3	TGTGCCAGCAGCTTAACAGGGGGCACTGAGCAGTTCTTC	CASSLTGGTEQFF
-	-	TRBJ1-6	TRBV12-1	TGTGCCAGCAGCCTCCCGACAAGTCCCTATAATTCACCCCTCCACTTT	CASSLPTSPYNSPLHF
-	TRBD2	TRBJ2-7	TRBV11-2	TGTGCCAGCAGACCTAGCGGGAGGGCCTACGAGCAGTACTTC	CASRPSGRAYEQYF
-	-	TRBJ2-2	TRBV9	TGTGCCAGCAGCGTGTCTGGGGGGAAGCTGTTTTTT	CASSVSGGKLFF
-	-	TRBJ1-5	TRBV18	TGTGCCAGCTCACCGTACTCGGGGAATAATCAGCCCCAGCATTTT	CASSPYSGNNQPQHF
-	-	TRBJ2-1	TRBV7-9	TGTGCCAGCAGCGTTGTCGGACTCCCCGGGCGGTTCTTC	CASSVVGLPGRFF
-	-	TRBJ1-1	TRBV14	TGTGCCAGCAGCCAGAGGACAGTCCCCCTATCTGAAGCTTTCTTT	CASSQRTVPLSEAFF
-	TRBD1	TRBJ1-5	TRBV11-2	TGTGCCAGCAGTCTCGGGACAGGGGGGGATCAGCCCCAGCATTTT	CASSLGTGGDQPQHF
once	-	TRBJ2-1	TRBV5-1	TGCGCCAGCAGGGGACGGGAGTTGGCCTTAAATGAGCAGTTCTTC	CASRGRELALNEQFF
-	TRBD1	TRBJ1-3	TRBV7-2	TGTGCCAGCAGCACCAGGACAGGGTCAGGAAACACCATATATTTT	CASSTRTGSGNTIYF
-	-	TRBJ2-7	TRBV3-1/TRBV3-2	TGTGCCAGCAGTCGGGGGTCCTACGAGCAGTACTTC	CASSRGSYEQYF
-	TRBD2	TRBJ2-7	TRBV10-3	TGTGCCATCGGGCCCGGGGGGTCCTACGAGCAGTACTTC	CAIGPGGSYEQYF
many	-	TRBJ1-3	TRBV28	TGTGCCAGCAGTCCCTCAACCTTCCGGGGGGGTAAAAACACCATATATTTT	CASSPSTFRGGKNTIYF
once	-	TRBJ1-4	TRBV7-8	TGTGCCAGCACCGTACAGGGTGTAGGGGAAAAACTGTTTTTT	CASTVQGVGEKLFF
once	TRBD2	TRBJ2-7	TRBV7-3	TGTGCCAGCAGCTTTAAGGGGACTAGCGGGAGTACGAGCCACGAGCAGTACTTC	CASSFKGTSGSTSHEQYF
-	-	TRBJ1-1	TRBV25-1	TGTGCCAGCAGTGAACCAGGGGTGAACACTGAAGCTTTCTTT	CASSEPGVNTEAFF
once	-	TRBJ1-6	TRBV12-3/TRBV12-4	TGTGCCAGCAGTCCGGGTCTTAATTCACCCCTCCACTTT	CASSPGLNSPLHF
-	-	TRBJ1-3	TRBV2	TGTGCCAGCAGTGGCGGGGGTTCTGGAAACACCATATATTTT	CASSGGGSGNTIYF
-	TRBD1	TRBJ2-2	TRBV5-6	TGTGCCAGCAGCCCCAACAGGGGAACCGGGGAGCTGTTTTTT	CASSPNRGTGELFF
once	TRBD2	TRBJ2-7	TRBV11-2	TGTGCCAGCAGCTCAAACCCAGGGCGGGAGAGCGCTTACGAGCAGTACTTC	CASSSNPGRESAYEQYF